This entry describes one T cell receptor (beta chain). The source of the sample is a study of T cell responses to AZD1222 COVID-19 vaccine. The trim removed 6 bases at V and 4 bases at J, leaving 8 bases unmatched. The CDR3 spans 15 residues. Per germline, CDR1 SGHNT and CDR2 YENEEA. Some clones are missing from TCRdb's copy, which holds only in-frame ones; the method was immunoSEQ multiplex PCR. This sample yields roughly 150,000 clones, of which 80% to 90% are seen a single time; roughly a tenth belongs to the top ten. This chain connects TRBV11-3 to TRBJ2-7; 11 bases are a match to TRBD2. The source is an adult who received the AZD1222 COVID-19 vaccine. The source material was peripheral blood, sampled 28 days after the second AZD1222 dose. The CDR3 sequence is CASRAETSGMYEQYF. In DNA, the CDR3 is TGTGCCAGCAGGGCGGAGACTAGCGGGATGTACGAGCAGTACTTC.